This entry concerns a single T cell receptor beta chain. The antigen remains unidentified. All donors comprised healthy Caucasians. It was template switching that added a universal primer site, and there were unique molecular identifiers on the cDNA. One entry per CDR3 protein results from TCRdb running MiXCR on the 5' RACE reads. This table holds a few hundred thousand distinct CDR3 sequences, approximately 8.3% found once. The data stem from a study of identical twins. Notes on the study in general: Part of the zero-insertion signal could reflect confounding by invariant MAIT and iNKT cells. Fewer insertions were carried by abundant cord blood beta clonotypes, but none was seen in memory repertoires.

A further study also used this sample, focusing on yellow fever vaccine responses in identical twins.

What was sequenced was CD8+ T cells sorted from blood. The receptor was isolated from a woman younger than 30 in good health.

CDR3 sequence reads: CASNPDTHQNTGELFF. In DNA form, the CDR3 reads TGTGCCAGCAATCCGGACACTCATCAGAACACCGGGGAGCTGTTTTTT. The gene calls are TRBV12-3 or TRBV12-4 and TRBJ2-2; the D gene is possibly TRBD1 (5 bases). V was clipped by 7 bases and J by 1 base, with 16 bases between them. The CDR3 runs to 16 residues.